These 13 T cell receptor beta chains originate from one sample sequenced in a study of spatial heterogeneity in lung cancer. Time point given: sample taken at primary tumor resection. Whole RNA, isolated from tumor, nontumor lung or frozen PBMC, was sequenced without prior sorting. MiXCR was run by TCRdb on the 5' RACE reads, yielding one entry per CDR3 protein. This sample yields 23,000 or so distinct CDR3 sequences, of which about 4.7% are seen a single time; around 5.2% belongs to the top ten. Sequencing used PBMCs, obtained at surgery. The receptors come from a male donor with early-stage non-small cell lung cancer.

Many counts were recorded for this clonotype. V usage is TRBV7-2 and J usage is TRBJ2-5, with D tentatively TRBD1 or TRBD2 (6 bases each). V dropped 5 bases and J dropped 1 base, with 11 bases sitting between them. The germline V gene encodes CDR1 SGHTA and CDR2 FQGNSA. The CDR3 is 14 residues long. CDR3 sequence: CASSQEGGQETQYF. The CDR3 coding sequence is TGTGCCAGCAGCCAAGAGGGGGGCCAAGAGACCCAGTACTTC. The full variable domain, with the rest looked up from reference TRBV7-2 and TRBJ2-5, is GAGVSQSPSNKVTEKGKDVELRCDPISGHTALYWYRQSLGQGLEFLIYFQGNSAPDKSGLPSDRFSAERTGGSVSTLTIQRTQQEDSAVYLCASSQEGGQETQYFGPGTRLLVL.

Ten or more counts support this clonotype. The V call is TRBV5-1, the J call TRBJ2-4; 7 bases agree with TRBD1. This CDR3 has 18 amino acids. Germline V CDR1 and CDR2: SGHRS, YFSETQ. Trimming took 3 bases from V and 0 from J; bases not matched to a gene: 12. For the CDR3, the DNA is TGCGCCAGCAGCTCAAGGGGGCCGGCGACACTAGCCAAAAACATTCAGTACTTC. Encoded protein: CASSSRGPATLAKNIQYF. Combining the CDR3 with reference TRBV5-1 and TRBJ2-4 gives the whole variable domain KAGVTQTPRYLIKTRGQQVTLSCSPISGHRSVSWYQQTPGQGLQFLFEYFSETQRNKGNFPGRFSGRQFSNSRSEMNVSTLELGDSALYLCASSSRGPATLAKNIQYFGAGTRLSVL.

This clonotype showed up many times. This chain connects TRBV7-2 to TRBJ2-1, with 11 bases that match TRBD1. The CDR3 covers 15 residues. Germline CDR1 SGHTA, CDR2 FQGNSA. Trimming at V came to 4 bases and at J to 4 bases, leaving 3 bases not matched to a gene. In DNA form, the CDR3 reads TGTGCCAGCAGCTCGGACAGGGGGCGGTACAATGAGCAGTTCTTC. It is translated as CASSSDRGRYNEQFF.

This clonotype was recorded many times. The chain combines TRBV20-1 with TRBJ1-2; possible D gene TRBD1, 6 bases. The CDR3 spans 12 residues. V lost 5 bases to trimming and J lost 7 bases, with 14 bases between them. The V gene's germline CDR1 is DFQATT and CDR2 SNEGSKA (reference sequence). In DNA form, the CDR3 reads TGCAGTGCTGTTAGGGGGAGGGGTGGCTACACCTTC. This translates into CSAVRGRGGYTF.

Ten or more counts support this clonotype. The rearrangement uses TRBV12-3 or TRBV12-4 and TRBJ1-5; D is possibly TRBD1 (6 bases). The CDR3 has 17 amino acids. Deletions cut 6 bases from V and 0 bases from J, with 18 bases between. The DNA for the CDR3 is TGTGCCAGCAGGGGGGGGCCGGTCGGGTATAGCAATCAGCCCCAGCATTTT. This encodes CASRGGPVGYSNQPQHF.

This clonotype was detected many times. The gene calls are TRBV12-3 or TRBV12-4 and TRBJ2-3; unclear D gene. Between the trimmed V and J ends, which lost 6 bases and 8 bases, there was a span of 12 bases. The CDR3 is 12 residues long. CDR3 loop: CASRPGFGTQYF. In DNA form, the CDR3 reads TGTGCCAGCAGGCCCGGGTTCGGTACGCAGTATTTT.

This clonotype was seen repeatedly, ten times or more. The chain joins TRBV4-3 to TRBJ2-3, with TRBD2 matching 11 bases. V lost 0 bases and J lost 1; bases outside the gene matches: 9. The germline gives CDR1 LGHNA, CDR2 YSLEER. CDR3 length: 19 amino acids. CDR3 nucleotides: TGCGCCAGCAGCCAAGATCTTGTGTTGGGACTAGCGGGCACAGATACGCAGTATTTT. Amino acids: CASSQDLVLGLAGTDTQYF.

The table lists this clonotype with many counts. This chain connects TRBV6-2 or TRBV6-3 to TRBJ1-1, with D perhaps TRBD1 (5 bases). Germline values: CDR1 MNHEY, CDR2 SVGEGT. The CDR3 has 12 residues. V was shortened by 3 bases and J by 10 bases, with 12 bases between the two germline ends. The CDR3 DNA sequence: TGTGCCAGCAGTTATCCAGGGCCTGCAGCTTTCTTT. Residues: CASSYPGPAAFF.

The sample holds many counts of this clonotype. The chain links TRBV5-1 to TRBJ2-3; no clear D. Germline CDR1 is SGHRS and CDR2 is YFSETQ. This CDR3 is built from 16 residues. V was shortened by 0 bases and J by 4 bases, with 15 bases between the two germline ends. The CDR3 reads CASSLAAGTLSDTQYF. CDR3 in DNA: TGCGCCAGCAGCTTGGCCGCTGGTACGCTCTCAGATACGCAGTATTTT.

This clonotype appeared many times. The V gene is TRBV12-3 or TRBV12-4, the J gene TRBJ2-1; maybe TRBD2 (6 bases). The ends were cut back, 7 bases at V and 15 bases at J, with 19 bases in the middle. The CDR3 is made up of 12 amino acids. In DNA, the CDR3 is TGTGCCAGCACCCTCTCCCCGGGAGTTAGGTTCTTC. Its protein is CASTLSPGVRFF.

This clonotype was recorded many times. The chain links TRBV30 to TRBJ1-5, with unresolved D. Germline V lookup: CDR1 GTSNPN, CDR2 SVGIG (reference sequence). The CDR3 has 15 amino acids. V was shortened by 3 bases and J by 0 bases, with 12 bases between the two germline ends. The CDR3, as DNA: TGTGCCTGGAGCGCAGGACCCAATAGCAATCAGCCCCAGCATTTT. Protein: CAWSAGPNSNQPQHF.

This clonotype was counted ten times or more. The rearrangement joins TRBV7-3 to TRBJ2-1; 8 positions agree with TRBD1. V trimming: 3 bases; J trimming: 3 bases; junction bases outside the gene matches: 13. This CDR3 has 18 residues. Per the germline V gene, CDR1 is SGHTA and CDR2 is FQGTGA. The CDR3, as DNA: TGTGCCAGCAGCTTCAGGACAGGGATCGCCGGCTTCTACAATGAGCAGTTCTTC. It encodes CASSFRTGIAGFYNEQFF.

In its sample, this clonotype was seen a few times. V gene TRBV6-4 combines with J gene TRBJ1-5; D remains ambiguous. The V gene lost 3 bases and the J gene lost 2 bases, with 8 bases spanning the gap. Germline CDR1 is MRHNA and CDR2 is SNTAGT. The CDR3 has 14 residues. The CDR3, as DNA: TGTGCCAGCAGTGAGAGCAGCGGCAATCAGCCCCAGCATTTT. Translating it yields CASSESSGNQPQHF.